The TCR beta chain described here comes from a study of cytomegalovirus exposure and HLA in healthy donors. The CDR3 length is 15 residues. The germline V and J ends were trimmed by 0 bases and 7 bases, with 13 bases remaining between them. Looked up from germline, CDR1 is SGDLS and CDR2 is YYNGEE. Primers: 60 Vbeta forward and 13 Jbeta reverse. Clones were sequenced by immunoSEQ multiplex PCR, and TCRdb holds only the in-frame ones, with some missing. The repertoire holds under 200,000 clones, with roughly 73% as singletons. Whole-study results and caveats: The authors considered a cluster of highly shared sequence variants likely to be a sequencing artifact.

About this clone itself: Its matching antigen is unknown.

The clonotype was recovered from a female donor in good health and CMV-seronegative. The sequencing sample was made of PBMCs. The rearrangement links TRBV9 to TRBJ1-4; D is unresolved. CDR3 in amino acids: CASSVDGGESEKLFF. The CDR3 DNA reads TGTGCCAGCAGCGTAGATGGCGGGGAGAGTGAAAAACTGTTTTTT.